This TCR beta chain came from a study of OX40 agonist ivuxolimab in advanced cancers. Some background on the complete study: The costimulatory receptor OX40 (CD134) was targeted by ivuxolimab, a fully human IgG2 agonistic monoclonal antibody. Intravenous ivuxolimab was administered to patients every 2 weeks at six dose levels: 0.01, 0.1, 0.3, 1.5, 3 and 10 mg/kg. Of the 50 to 55 dose-escalation patients, hepatocellular carcinoma was present in approximately 20, melanoma in approximately 15, renal cell carcinoma in 9 and head and neck cancer in 9. In the dose-escalation cohort, 65% to 85% of patients were male, and the mean age was approximately 60 years with a range of roughly 20 to 80. Patients were allowed to have had prior anti-PD-1, anti-PD-L1 or anti-CTLA-4 therapy, and around 37% of the dose-escalation patients had previously received checkpoint inhibitors. Partial responses occurred in three dose-escalation patients, of whom one had hepatocellular carcinoma and two had cutaneous melanoma. The point of sequencing TCRbeta in the periphery was to test whether ivuxolimab changed TCR sequence diversity and drove clonal T-cell expansion. The monotherapy dose-escalation portion (N of about 50 patients) of the phase I ivuxolimab trial is reported in the paper.

Regarding this clone: Its antigen target is currently unknown. No base-level quality is on record; no much larger clone is a single base apart.

Study-wide conclusions, independent of this receptor: At doses of 0.1 to 3.0 mg/kg, clonal expansion of both CD4+ and CD8+ blood T cells was observed from baseline to week 6. Low levels of normalized T-cell clonal expansion were also shown by some nonresponding patients. Partial responders in the 0.1-3.0 mg/kg groups had among the lowest normalized peripheral clonal expansion, especially among CD8+ T cells. After ivuxolimab, more expanded clones were found on average in CD8+ T cells than in CD4+ T cells. Antigen specificity was not determined for the clonally expanded peripheral T cells.

The trial excluded patients who had a history of autoimmune disease or who were on systemic immunosuppression. Peripheral blood for TCR sequencing was collected from all dose cohorts at baseline, on cycle 4 day 1, and on cycle 7 day 1. Samples came from an open-label, multicenter, first-in-human phase I dose-escalation trial of ivuxolimab. Adults with locally advanced or metastatic melanoma, renal cell carcinoma, hepatocellular carcinoma or head and neck squamous cell carcinoma were enrolled in the trial. Before TCR sequencing, CD4+ T cells and CD8+ T cells from peripheral blood were sorted into separate populations. Genomic DNA was extracted from sorted cells for sequencing of the TCRbeta CDR3 region. The immunoSEQ Assay was used for sequencing of TCRbeta CDR3 regions. TCRdb holds this immuneACCESS table with in-frame rearrangements only. Some clones are missing; in checked studies, unresolved V genes explain under half, and the rest has no known cause. The sample table shows some 90,000 clones, and around 90% are seen once. Of the sample, 0.33% falls within the top ten clones.

Deletion took 5 bases off V and 5 bases off J, with a span of 12 bases between the germline ends. From the germline V gene, CDR1 is SGHNT and CDR2 is YENEEA. Inclusive of the bounding cysteine and phenylalanine, the CDR3 is 14 residues long. The CDR3 DNA has 42 bases and is translated from base 1. The chain employs TRBV11-3 and TRBJ2-2; the D gene assignment is ambiguous. The starting material was CD4+ or CD8+ T cells sorted from blood, obtained in a trial of the OX40 agonist ivuxolimab. This receptor was taken from an adult with an advanced solid tumor such as melanoma, head and neck, liver or kidney cancer. The DNA sequence follows: TGTGCCAGCAGCCCAACCATGCAGACCGGGGAGCTGTTTTTT. The resulting protein is CASSPTMQTGELFF. Joined to the reference TRBV11-3 and TRBJ2-2 proteins, this CDR3 gives the full variable domain: EAGVVQSPRYKIIEKKQPVAFWCNPISGHNTLYWYLQNLGQGPELLIRYENEEAVDDSQLPKDRFSAERLKGVDSTLKIQPAELGDSAVYLCASSPTMQTGELFFGEGSRLTVL.